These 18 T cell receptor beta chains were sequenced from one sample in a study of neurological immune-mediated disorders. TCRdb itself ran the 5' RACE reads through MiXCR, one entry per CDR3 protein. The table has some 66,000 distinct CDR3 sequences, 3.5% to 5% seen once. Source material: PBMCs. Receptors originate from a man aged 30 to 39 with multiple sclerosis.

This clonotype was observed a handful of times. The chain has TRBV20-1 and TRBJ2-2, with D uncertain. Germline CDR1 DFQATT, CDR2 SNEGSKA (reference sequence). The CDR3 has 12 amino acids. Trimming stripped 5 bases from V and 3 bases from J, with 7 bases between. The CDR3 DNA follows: TGCAGTGCTTCGGAGTACACCGGGGAGCTGTTTTTT. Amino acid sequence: CSASEYTGELFF.

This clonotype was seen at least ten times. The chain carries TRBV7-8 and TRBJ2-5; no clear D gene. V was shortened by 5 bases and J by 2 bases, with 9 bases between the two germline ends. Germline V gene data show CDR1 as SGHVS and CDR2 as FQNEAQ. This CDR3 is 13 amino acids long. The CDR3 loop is CASSPTRQETQYF. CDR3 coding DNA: TGTGCCAGCAGCCCTACACGTCAAGAGACCCAGTACTTC.

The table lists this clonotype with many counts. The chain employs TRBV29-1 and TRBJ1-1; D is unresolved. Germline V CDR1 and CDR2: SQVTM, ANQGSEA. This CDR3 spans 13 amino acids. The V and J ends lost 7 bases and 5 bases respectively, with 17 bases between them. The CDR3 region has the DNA TGCAGCGCGCTAACGGCCGCCGGGACTGAAGCTTTCTTT. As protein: CSALTAAGTEAFF.

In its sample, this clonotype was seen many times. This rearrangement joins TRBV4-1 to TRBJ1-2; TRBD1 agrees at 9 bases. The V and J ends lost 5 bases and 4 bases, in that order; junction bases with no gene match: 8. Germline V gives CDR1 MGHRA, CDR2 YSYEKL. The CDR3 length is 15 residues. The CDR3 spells CASSEGQGTSYGYTF. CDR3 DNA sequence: TGCGCCAGCAGCGAAGGACAGGGGACTTCCTATGGCTACACCTTC.

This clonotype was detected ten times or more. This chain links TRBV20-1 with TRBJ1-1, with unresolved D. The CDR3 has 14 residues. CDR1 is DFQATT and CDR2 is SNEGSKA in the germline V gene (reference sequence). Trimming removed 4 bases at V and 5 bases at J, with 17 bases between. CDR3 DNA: TGCAGTGCTAAACTATGGTCTTTGGGGACTGAAGCTTTCTTT. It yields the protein CSAKLWSLGTEAFF.

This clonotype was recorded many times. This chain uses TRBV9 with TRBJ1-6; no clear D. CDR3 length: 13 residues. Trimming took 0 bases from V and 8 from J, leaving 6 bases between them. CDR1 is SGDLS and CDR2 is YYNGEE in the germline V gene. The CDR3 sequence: CASSVGVDSPLHF. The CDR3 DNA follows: TGTGCCAGCAGCGTAGGGGTTGATTCACCCCTCCACTTT.

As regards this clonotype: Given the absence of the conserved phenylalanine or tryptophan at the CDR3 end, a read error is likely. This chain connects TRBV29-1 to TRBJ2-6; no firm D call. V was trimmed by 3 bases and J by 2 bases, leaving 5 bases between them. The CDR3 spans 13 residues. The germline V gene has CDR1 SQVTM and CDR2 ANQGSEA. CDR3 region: CSVDYTGANVLTN. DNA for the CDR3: TGCAGCGTTGATTATACTGGGGCCAACGTCCTGACTAAC.

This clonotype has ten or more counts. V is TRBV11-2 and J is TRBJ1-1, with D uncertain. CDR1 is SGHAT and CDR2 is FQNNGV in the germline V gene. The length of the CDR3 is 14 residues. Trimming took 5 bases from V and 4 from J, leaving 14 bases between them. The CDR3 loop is CASSRTALSTEAFF. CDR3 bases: TGTGCCAGCAGCCGCACGGCCCTCTCCACTGAAGCTTTCTTT.

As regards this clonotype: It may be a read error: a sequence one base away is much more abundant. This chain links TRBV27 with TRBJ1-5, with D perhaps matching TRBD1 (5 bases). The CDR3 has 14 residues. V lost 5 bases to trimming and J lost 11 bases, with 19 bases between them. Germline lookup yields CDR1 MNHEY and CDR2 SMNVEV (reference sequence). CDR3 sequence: CASSEGVGEQSQHF. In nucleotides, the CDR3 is TGTGCCAGCAGTGAAGGGGTGGGTGAACAGTCCCAGCATTTT.

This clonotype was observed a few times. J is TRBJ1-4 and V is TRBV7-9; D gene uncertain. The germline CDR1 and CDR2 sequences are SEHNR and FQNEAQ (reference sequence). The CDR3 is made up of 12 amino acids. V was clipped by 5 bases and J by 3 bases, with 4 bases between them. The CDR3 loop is CASSLPNEKLFF. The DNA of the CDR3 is TGTGCCAGCAGCCTACCTAATGAAAAACTGTTTTTT.

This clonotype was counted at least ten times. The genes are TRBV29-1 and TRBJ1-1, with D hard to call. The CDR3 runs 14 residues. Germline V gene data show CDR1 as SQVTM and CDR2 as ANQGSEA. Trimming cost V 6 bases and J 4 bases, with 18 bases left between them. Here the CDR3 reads CSVQTSWSGTEAFF. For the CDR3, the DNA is TGCAGCGTCCAAACCTCCTGGAGCGGCACTGAAGCTTTCTTT. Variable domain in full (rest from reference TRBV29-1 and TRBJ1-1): SAVISQKPSRDICQRGTSLTIQCQVDSQVTMMFWYRQQPGQSLTLIATANQGSEATYESGFVIDKFPISRPNLTFSTLTVSNMSPEDSSIYLCSVQTSWSGTEAFFGQGTRLTVV.

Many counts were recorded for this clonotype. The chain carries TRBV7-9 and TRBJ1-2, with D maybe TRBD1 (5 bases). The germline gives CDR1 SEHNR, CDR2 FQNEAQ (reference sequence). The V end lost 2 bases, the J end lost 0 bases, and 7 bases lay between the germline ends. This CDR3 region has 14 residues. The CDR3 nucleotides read TGTGCCAGCAGCTTAAAGGGGCCTAACTATGGCTACACCTTC. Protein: CASSLKGPNYGYTF.

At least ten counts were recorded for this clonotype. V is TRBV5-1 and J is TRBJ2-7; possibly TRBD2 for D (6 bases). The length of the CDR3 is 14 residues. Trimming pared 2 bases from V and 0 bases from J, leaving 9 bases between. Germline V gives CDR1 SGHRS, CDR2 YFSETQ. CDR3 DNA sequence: TGCGCCAGCAGCTTATCCGGGAGCTCCTACGAGCAGTACTTC. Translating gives CASSLSGSSYEQYF.

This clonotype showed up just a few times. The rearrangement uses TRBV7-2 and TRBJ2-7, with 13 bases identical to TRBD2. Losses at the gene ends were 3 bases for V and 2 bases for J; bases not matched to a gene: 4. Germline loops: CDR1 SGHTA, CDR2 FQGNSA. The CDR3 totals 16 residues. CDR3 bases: TGTGCCAGCAGCTTGCTCGGACTAGCGGGGGCCTACGAGCAGTACTTC. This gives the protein CASSLLGLAGAYEQYF.

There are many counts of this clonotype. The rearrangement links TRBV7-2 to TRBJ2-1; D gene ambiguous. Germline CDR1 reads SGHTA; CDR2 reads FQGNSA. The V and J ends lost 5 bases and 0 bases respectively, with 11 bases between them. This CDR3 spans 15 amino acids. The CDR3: CASSPQQSSYNEQFF. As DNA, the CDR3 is TGTGCCAGCAGCCCTCAACAGAGCTCCTACAATGAGCAGTTCTTC.

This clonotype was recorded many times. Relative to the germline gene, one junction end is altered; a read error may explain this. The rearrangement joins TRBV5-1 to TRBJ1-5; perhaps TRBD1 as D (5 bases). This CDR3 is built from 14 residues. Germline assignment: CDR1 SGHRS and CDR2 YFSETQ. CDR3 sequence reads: CASSLGGWNQPQHF. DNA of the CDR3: TGCGCCAGCAGTTTGGGGGGTTGGAATCAGCCCCAGCATTTT.

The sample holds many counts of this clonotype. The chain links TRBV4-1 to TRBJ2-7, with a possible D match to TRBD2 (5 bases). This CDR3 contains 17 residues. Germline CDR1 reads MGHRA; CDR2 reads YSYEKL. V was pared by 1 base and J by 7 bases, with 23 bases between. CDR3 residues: CASSQVLRPPGRWEQYF. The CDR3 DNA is TGCGCCAGCAGCCAAGTTCTCAGGCCGCCGGGGAGATGGGAGCAGTACTTC.

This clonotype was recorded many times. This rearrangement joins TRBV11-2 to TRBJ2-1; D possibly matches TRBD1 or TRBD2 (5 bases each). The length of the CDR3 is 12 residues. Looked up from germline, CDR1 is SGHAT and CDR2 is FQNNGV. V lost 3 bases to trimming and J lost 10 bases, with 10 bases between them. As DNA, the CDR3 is TGTGCCAGCAGCTTCGGCTGGGGGGAGCAGTTCTTC. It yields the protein CASSFGWGEQFF.